This TCR beta chain is drawn from a study of blood T cell repertoires in COVID-19. Germline V lookup: CDR1 MDHEN, CDR2 SYDVKM. Unmatched junction bases numbered 4, after V lost 6 bases and J lost 3 bases. The CDR3 has 14 amino acids. TCRdb's table, derived via immunoSEQ multiplex PCR, lists solely in-frame clones and lacks some. The sample lists about 480,000 clones, around 90% seen once, with 1.5% to 2% in the top ten. The sample consisted of PBMCs or T cells enriched from blood (not recorded which). The chain combines TRBV28 with TRBJ2-7; 11 bases fit TRBD2. This receptor was identified in a woman between 18 and 30 years old with acute COVID-19. The CDR3 coding sequence is TGTGCCAGCAGGGTAGCGGGAGGGAGCTACGAGCAGTACTTC. This sequence encodes CASRVAGGSYEQYF.